This T cell receptor (beta chain) was sequenced during a study of blood T cell repertoires in COVID-19. Overall study: Some COVID-19 samples were acute and others convalescent; all came from the United States, Italy and Spain. PBMCs, B-cell-depleted T cells, or T cells were the source of the cDNA or gDNA that made up the material.

The germline V gene encodes CDR1 LGHDT and CDR2 YNNKEL (reference sequence). The CDR3 contains 14 residues. The V gene lost 3 bases and the J gene lost 5 bases, with 13 bases spanning the gap. The authors' processing: Amplified reference gene primers provided the basis for estimating nucleated cell counts. Repertoires were generated with immunoSEQ multiplex PCR, while TCRdb's copy carries only in-frame clones and drops some. D and trimming were read from the DNA, whereas the V and J calls and clone size are those reported in that table. The table records under 250,000 clones, just under 85% of them present only once.

This receptor was taken from an elderly man with acute or convalescent COVID-19. The source material was peripheral blood. The J gene is TRBJ2-5, the V gene TRBV3-1 (or the pseudogene TRBV3-2); possibly TRBD2 for D (6 bases). CDR3 region: CASSHKASAETQYF. DNA of the CDR3: TGTGCCAGCAGCCATAAGGCTAGCGCGGAGACCCAGTACTTC.